These 27 T cell receptor beta chains came from one sample sequenced in a study of blood T cell repertoires in COVID-19 (dated by TCRdb to between 2020 and 2021). Receptors were amplified or captured by the immunoSEQ multiplex PCR assay. In its TCRdb copy, this immuneACCESS table keeps in-frame sequences only and misses some clones. Where compared with another copy, unresolved V genes explain less than half of these, and the others have no known cause. Counted in this sample were some 200,000 clones; about 93% of them appeared once. The ten largest clonotypes hold about 0.76% of the sample. Sequencing was carried out using peripheral blood. The receptors shown here come from a man between 25 and 39 years old with COVID-19, enrolled during active disease.

Notes on this clone: At one end, the junction sequence differs from germline, possibly due to a read error. This chain links TRBV2 with TRBJ1-1; D is perhaps TRBD1 (6 bases). The CDR3 contains 14 residues. Germline loops: CDR1 SNHLY, CDR2 FYNNEI. CDR3 amino acids: CASREGQINTEAFF. The CDR3 bases are TGTGCCAGCAGAGAAGGACAGATTAACACTGAAGCTTTCTTT.

The V and J genes are TRBV4-1 and TRBJ1-1, with 9 bases aligning to TRBD1. The CDR3 has 15 residues. J gave up 4 bases and V 5 bases, and 8 bases lay outside the gene matches. CDR1 is MGHRA and CDR2 is YSYEKL in the germline V gene. This CDR3 is CASSYRDRVGTEAFF. The DNA of the CDR3 is TGCGCCAGCAGCTACCGGGACAGGGTGGGCACTGAAGCTTTCTTT.

This chain connects TRBV29-1 to TRBJ2-3, with TRBD2 matching 13 bases. The CDR3 has 14 residues. Germline lookup yields CDR1 SQVTM and CDR2 ANQGSEA. V trimming: 4 bases; J trimming: 3 bases; junction bases outside the gene matches: 1. The CDR3 region has the DNA TGCAGCGTTGGACTAGCGGGGGGAACAGATACGCAGTATTTT. Amino acid sequence: CSVGLAGGTDTQYF.

This sequence joins TRBV27 and TRBJ1-1; D is perhaps TRBD1 (6 bases). V lost 6 bases and J 4 bases, leaving 15 bases between the germline ends. Germline CDR1 MNHEY, CDR2 SMNVEV (reference sequence). The CDR3 consists of 14 residues. CDR3 DNA sequence: TGTGCCAGCAGCCAGGGGCTTTTGGGCACTGAAGCTTTCTTT. It is translated as CASSQGLLGTEAFF.

The genes are TRBV6-2 or TRBV6-3 and TRBJ2-7; D may be TRBD2 (5 bases). Germline CDR1 reads MNHEY; CDR2 reads SVGEGT. V shed 2 bases and J shed 3 bases, with 14 bases lying between them. CDR3 length: 15 residues. The CDR3 bases are TGTGCCAGCAGTTACCGCCGGGAAGGGAACTACGAGCAGTACTTC. This gives the protein CASSYRREGNYEQYF.

This rearrangement joins TRBV14 to TRBJ2-1; no reliable D call. V shed 3 bases and J shed 4 bases, with 7 bases lying between them. Germline V gene lookup returns CDR1 SGHDN and CDR2 FVKESK. CDR3 length: 13 amino acids. CDR3 sequence reads: CASSHRSYNEQFF. The DNA of the CDR3 is TGTGCCAGCAGCCATCGTTCTTACAATGAGCAGTTCTTC.

V usage is TRBV10-3 and J usage is TRBJ1-1; 8 bases are a match to TRBD1. This CDR3 region has 13 residues. The V gene's germline CDR1 is ENHRY and CDR2 SYGVKD. J lost 6 bases, V lost 5 bases, and 5 bases had no gene match. The CDR3 bases are TGTGCCATCAGTAAGGACAGGGAGGCTGAAGCTTTCTTT. Encoded protein: CAISKDREAEAFF.

The chain is built from TRBV4-1 and TRBJ2-5, with D perhaps matching TRBD1 (6 bases). Trimming left V 6 bases short and J 4 bases short, with 18 bases between. The CDR3 has 15 residues. In germline, CDR1 is MGHRA, CDR2 YSYEKL. In DNA form, the CDR3 reads TGCGCCAGCAGTAAAACGGGACACTCCTTAGAGACCCAGTACTTC. This gives the protein CASSKTGHSLETQYF.

The gene calls are TRBV5-4 and TRBJ1-3; 8 positions match TRBD1. V dropped 5 bases and J dropped 1; count of bases not matched to a gene: 5. The CDR3 runs 15 residues. CDR1 and CDR2 from the germline V gene are SGHNT and YYREEE (reference sequence). This CDR3 reads CASSFDRGSGNTIYF. Written as DNA, the CDR3 is TGTGCCAGCAGTTTTGACAGGGGTTCTGGAAACACCATATATTTT.

The V and J genes are TRBV5-1 and TRBJ2-1; 7 nucleotides match TRBD2. CDR3 length: 14 amino acids. Germline loops: CDR1 SGHRS, CDR2 YFSETQ. V lost 7 bases to trimming and J lost 2 bases; unmatched junction nucleotides: 6. This chain's CDR3 is CASVSGGAYNEQFF. CDR3 in DNA: TGCGCCAGCGTGTCTGGGGGGGCCTACAATGAGCAGTTCTTC. The full variable domain, completed using reference TRBV5-1 and TRBJ2-1, is KAGVTQTPRYLIKTRGQQVTLSCSPISGHRSVSWYQQTPGQGLQFLFEYFSETQRNKGNFPGRFSGRQFSNSRSEMNVSTLELGDSALYLCASVSGGAYNEQFFGPGTRLTVL.

The chain's CDR3 is CASSVAPGDAGNTIYF. CDR3 in DNA: TGTGCCAGCAGCGTAGCTCCAGGGGATGCTGGAAACACCATATATTTT. This sequence joins TRBV9 and TRBJ1-3; a weak D match, TRBD1 (6 bases). In germline, CDR1 is SGDLS, CDR2 YYNGEE. The CDR3 is made up of 16 amino acids. Trimming took off 0 bases at V and 2 bases at J, with 12 bases between the two ends. The whole variable domain, remainder taken from reference TRBV9 and TRBJ1-3, is DSGVTQTPKHLITATGQRVTLRCSPRSGDLSVYWYQQSLDQGLQFLIQYYNGEERAKGNILERFSAQQFPDLHSELNLSSLELGDSALYFCASSVAPGDAGNTIYFGEGSWLTVV.

The CDR3 is CASSLNGGALNEQFF. The CDR3 coding sequence is TGTGCCAGCAGCTTAAACGGGGGAGCATTAAATGAGCAGTTCTTC. The chain links TRBV7-2 to TRBJ2-1, with a tentative D call TRBD2 (6 bases). CDR1 SGHTA and CDR2 FQGNSA come from the germline V gene. The CDR3 consists of 15 residues. Between the trimmed V and J ends, which lost 2 bases and 7 bases, there was a span of 15 bases.

J is TRBJ2-7 and V is TRBV7-2, with a weak D call TRBD2 (5 bases). CDR1 SGHTA and CDR2 FQGNSA come from the germline V gene. V lost 5 bases to trimming and J lost 4 bases, with 6 bases between them. CDR3 length: 11 amino acids. The CDR3 is CASSRTYEQYF. The DNA for the CDR3 is TGTGCCAGCAGCCGGACTTACGAGCAGTACTTC.

The CDR3 loop is CASSSGLAGGRVTNIQYF. CDR3 sequence (DNA): TGTGCCAGCAGCTCGGGACTAGCGGGGGGCCGGGTTACAAACATTCAGTACTTC. The chain is built from TRBV11-2 and TRBJ2-4; 15 bases fit TRBD2. Per the germline V gene, CDR1 is SGHAT and CDR2 is FQNNGV. Germline trimming cut 4 bases from V and 6 bases from J; bases unmatched to any gene: 10. The CDR3 spans 18 residues.

This chain connects TRBV27 to TRBJ1-2, with 7 positions matching TRBD1. The CDR3 length is 14 residues. Germline CDR1 and CDR2: MNHEY and SMNVEV (reference sequence). V trimming: 5 bases; J trimming: 7 bases; junction bases outside the gene matches: 10. This CDR3 is CASSGGDRVSGYTF. In DNA, the CDR3 is TGTGCCAGCAGTGGGGGCGACAGGGTGTCTGGCTACACCTTC.

This clone was counted a single time. The chain employs TRBV5-4 and TRBJ2-1; 10 bases agree with TRBD2. Germline V gene lookup returns CDR1 SGHNT and CDR2 YYREEE (reference sequence). V lost 0 bases to trimming and J lost 5 bases; unmatched junction nucleotides: 8. This CDR3 has 17 residues. The CDR3 region is CASSLDLAGAMNNEQFF. The CDR3 nucleotides are TGTGCCAGCAGCTTGGACCTAGCGGGGGCCATGAACAATGAGCAGTTCTTC.

This clone was seen a single time. The chain carries TRBV9 and TRBJ2-7; no definite D call. Germline V gives CDR1 SGDLS, CDR2 YYNGEE. The V gene lost 3 bases and the J gene lost 1 base, with 11 bases spanning the gap. The CDR3 has 14 amino acids. CDR3 region: CASSGTASSYEQYF. The DNA for the CDR3 is TGTGCCAGCAGCGGTACAGCCTCTTCCTACGAGCAGTACTTC.

This sequence joins TRBV5-1 and TRBJ2-2, with a possible D match to TRBD1 (5 bases). V was cut by 4 bases and J by 2 bases, with 12 bases left in between. In germline, CDR1 is SGHRS, CDR2 YFSETQ. This CDR3 has 15 residues. The CDR3 protein is CASSLDNPNTGELFF. The CDR3 nucleotides are TGCGCCAGCAGCCTGGACAATCCTAACACCGGGGAGCTGTTTTTT.

This chain joins TRBV27 and TRBJ2-3; D ambiguous. The CDR3 length is 12 residues. The V gene's germline CDR1 is MNHEY and CDR2 SMNVEV (reference sequence). V lost 6 bases and J 2 bases, leaving 6 bases between the germline ends. The CDR3 is CASRRFTDTQYF. CDR3 bases: TGTGCCAGCAGGAGATTCACAGATACGCAGTATTTT.

The chain uses TRBV6-1 and TRBJ1-6; D unclear. This CDR3 is built from 13 residues. Trimming took off 3 bases at V and 12 bases at J, with 12 bases between the two ends. The V gene's germline CDR1 is MNHNS and CDR2 SASEGT. The CDR3 DNA reads as TGTGCCAGCAGTGATGAGCCTCCCCGACCCCTCCACTTT. Its translation is CASSDEPPRPLHF.

The chain joins TRBV27 to TRBJ2-3, with 7 bases lining up with TRBD1. The CDR3 runs 14 residues. Trimming took 7 bases from V and 2 from J; bases not matched to a gene: 6. Germline V gene sequence: CDR1 MNHEY, CDR2 SMNVEV (reference sequence). In DNA form, the CDR3 reads TGTGCCAGCAAACAGGGGAGAGACACAGATACGCAGTATTTT. This sequence encodes CASKQGRDTDTQYF.

This chain connects TRBV5-1 to TRBJ1-4; TRBD1 aligns across 7 bases. The V segment lost 4 bases and the J segment 4 bases; nucleotides outside the gene matches: 7. Germline lookup yields CDR1 SGHRS and CDR2 YFSETQ. There are 15 residues in the CDR3. The chain's CDR3 is CASSPTGQYNEKLFF. CDR3 sequence (DNA): TGCGCCAGCAGCCCTACGGGACAGTATAATGAAAAACTGTTTTTT.

V is TRBV6-5 and J is TRBJ1-1; possible D gene TRBD1, 5 bases. Trimming removed 6 bases from V and 4 bases from J, with 15 bases in between. Germline V lookup: CDR1 MNHEY, CDR2 SVGAGI. The CDR3 loop spans 14 amino acids. This chain's CDR3 is CASRRDSSGTEAFF. CDR3 DNA: TGTGCCAGCAGACGGGACTCCTCCGGCACTGAAGCTTTCTTT.

The genes are TRBV19 and TRBJ1-1, with D perhaps TRBD1 (5 bases). Trimming shortened V by 1 base and J by 5 bases, and 11 bases separated the two germline ends. Germline CDR1 LNHDA, CDR2 SQIVND (reference sequence). The CDR3 has 14 residues. The CDR3 reads CASSIGGSETEAFF. The CDR3 coding sequence is TGTGCCAGTAGTATAGGGGGCTCTGAAACTGAAGCTTTCTTT.

The chain carries TRBV29-1 and TRBJ2-3, with TRBD2 matching over 15 bases. V lost 2 bases, J lost 6 bases, and 3 bases stayed unmatched. The CDR3 covers 15 residues. The germline gives CDR1 SQVTM, CDR2 ANQGSEA. The DNA for the CDR3 is TGCAGCGTTGAACCCGGGACTAGCGGGGGGGATACGCAGTATTTT. Translation gives CSVEPGTSGGDTQYF.

The V and J genes are TRBV3-1 (or the pseudogene TRBV3-2) and TRBJ1-1; no clear D gene. The CDR3 sequence is 15 residues long. Trimming cost V 4 bases and J 6 bases, with 18 bases left between them. Germline loops: CDR1 LGHDT, CDR2 YNNKEL (reference sequence). The CDR3 region has the DNA TGTGCCAGCAGCCCTAGTTCCGTACCCAAGCCTGAAGCTTTCTTT. It translates to CASSPSSVPKPEAFF.

The CDR3 nucleotides are TGTGCCAGTAGTATGACCGGGACAGGGATCAATGAGCAGTTCTTC. This gives the protein CASSMTGTGINEQFF. This rearrangement joins TRBV19 to TRBJ2-1, with TRBD1 matching over 9 bases. Germline CDR1 LNHDA, CDR2 SQIVND (reference sequence). There are 15 residues in the CDR3. Unmatched junction bases numbered 6, after V lost 3 bases and J lost 6 bases.